The present T cell receptor (beta chain) was sequenced within a study of CD8 T cells in Susac syndrome. Germline lookup yields CDR1 SGHRS and CDR2 YFSETQ. There are 14 residues in the CDR3. V was clipped by 1 base and J by 6 bases, with 14 bases between them. Random hexamers were used to reverse transcribe about 0.45 to 1 ug of RNA. MiXCR, run by TCRdb on the immunoSEQ multiplex PCR reads, gives a single entry per CDR3 protein. The sample records 210,000 or so distinct CDR3 sequences, approximately 94% being singletons. V gene TRBV5-1 combines with J gene TRBJ2-7; D possibly corresponds to TRBD2 (6 bases). The sequenced sample was CD4+ T cells from PBMCs. This clonotype originated in a human donor with Susac syndrome. This chain's CDR3 is CASSLNGAGGEQYF. CDR3 DNA sequence: TGCGCCAGCAGCTTGAACGGGGCCGGGGGCGAGCAGTACTTC.